This T cell receptor (beta chain) was retrieved from a study of tumor-infiltrating lymphocytes in oesophageal squamous cell carcinoma (TCRdb year 2016). To note about this clonotype: Which antigen it targets is not known. Qualities for individual bases were not recorded, and no much larger clone is one base off.

From the cysteine up to the phenylalanine, the CDR3 has a length of 15 residues. The only DNA kept is the CDR3, 45 bases in frame from the first base. V is clipped by 4 bases and J by 1 base, and the sequence between their germline boundaries is 14 bases long. CDR1 MDHEN and CDR2 SYDVKM were looked up in the germline V gene. Libraries were built with PCR. The sample was run on an Illumina HiSeq 2000. Clones were called with MiXCR by TCRdb after fastp trimmed the public reads at Q25, and only in-frame beta chains were retained. Rows are combined by CDR3 protein, so each entry shows the most common genes and DNA. Recorded for this sample are about 23,000 distinct CDR3 sequences; about two fifths of them occurred a single time. In total, the top ten clones hold 23% of the sample.

The chain uses TRBV28 and TRBJ2-7; confidence is insufficient to name the D gene. The clonotype originates from a male donor with esophageal squamous cell carcinoma. Material: esophageal tumor tissue. The DNA sequence is given as TGTGCCAGCAGTTCTGAAGGGCTCAAGTCCTACGAGCAGTACTTC. Its translation is CASSSEGLKSYEQYF.